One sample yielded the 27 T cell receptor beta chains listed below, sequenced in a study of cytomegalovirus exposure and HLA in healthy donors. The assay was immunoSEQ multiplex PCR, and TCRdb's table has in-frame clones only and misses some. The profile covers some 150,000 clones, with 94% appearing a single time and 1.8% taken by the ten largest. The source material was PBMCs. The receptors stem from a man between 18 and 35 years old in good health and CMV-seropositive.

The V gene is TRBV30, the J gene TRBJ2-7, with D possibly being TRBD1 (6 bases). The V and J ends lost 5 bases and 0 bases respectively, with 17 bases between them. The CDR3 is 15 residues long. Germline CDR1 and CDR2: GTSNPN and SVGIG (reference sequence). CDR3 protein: CAWALGQGLSYEQYF. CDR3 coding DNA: TGTGCCTGGGCCCTAGGGCAGGGGCTCTCCTACGAGCAGTACTTC.

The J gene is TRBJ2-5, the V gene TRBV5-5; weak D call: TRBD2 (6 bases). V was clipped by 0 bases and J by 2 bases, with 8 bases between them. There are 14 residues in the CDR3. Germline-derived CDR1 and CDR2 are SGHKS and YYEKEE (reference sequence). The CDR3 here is CASSLVRGQETQYF. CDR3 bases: TGTGCCAGCAGCTTGGTCCGGGGGCAAGAGACCCAGTACTTC.

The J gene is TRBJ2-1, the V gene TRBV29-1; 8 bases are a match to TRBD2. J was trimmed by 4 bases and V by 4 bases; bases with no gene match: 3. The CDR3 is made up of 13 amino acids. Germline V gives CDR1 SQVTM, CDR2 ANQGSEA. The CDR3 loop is CSVVIAGYNEQFF. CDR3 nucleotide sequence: TGCAGCGTTGTAATAGCGGGATACAATGAGCAGTTCTTC.

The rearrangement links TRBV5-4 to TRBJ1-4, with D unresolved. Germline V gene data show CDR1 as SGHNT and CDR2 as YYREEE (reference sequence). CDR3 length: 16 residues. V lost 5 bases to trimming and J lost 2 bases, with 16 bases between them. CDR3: CASSMTGIGTNEKLFF. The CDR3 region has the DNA TGTGCCAGCAGTATGACGGGAATAGGGACTAATGAAAAACTGTTTTTT.

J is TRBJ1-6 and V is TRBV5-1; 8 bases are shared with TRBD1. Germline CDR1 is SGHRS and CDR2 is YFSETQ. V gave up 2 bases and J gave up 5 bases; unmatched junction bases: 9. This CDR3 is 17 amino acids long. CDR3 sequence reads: CASSLLTGDRNNSPLHF. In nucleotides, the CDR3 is TGCGCCAGCAGCTTACTGACAGGGGATCGTAATAATTCACCCCTCCACTTT.

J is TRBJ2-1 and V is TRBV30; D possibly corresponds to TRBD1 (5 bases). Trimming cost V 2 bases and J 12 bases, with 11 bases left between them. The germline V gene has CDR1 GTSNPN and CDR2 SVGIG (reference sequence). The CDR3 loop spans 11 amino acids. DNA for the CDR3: TGTGCCTGGAGTATCGGACACGGGCAGTTCTTC. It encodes CAWSIGHGQFF.

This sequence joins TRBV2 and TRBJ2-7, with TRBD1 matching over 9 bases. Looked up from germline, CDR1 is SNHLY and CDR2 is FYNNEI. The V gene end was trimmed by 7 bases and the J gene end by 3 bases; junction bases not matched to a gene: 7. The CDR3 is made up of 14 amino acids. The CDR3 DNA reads TGTGCCAGCACCAAGGACAGGGGAGGCTACGAGCAGTACTTC. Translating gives CASTKDRGGYEQYF.

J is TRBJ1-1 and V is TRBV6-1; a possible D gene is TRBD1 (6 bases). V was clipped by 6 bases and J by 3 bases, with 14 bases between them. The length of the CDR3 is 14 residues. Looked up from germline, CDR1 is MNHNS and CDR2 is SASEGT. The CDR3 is CASRLQGRDTEAFF. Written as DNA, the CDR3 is TGTGCCAGCAGACTACAGGGAAGGGACACTGAAGCTTTCTTT.

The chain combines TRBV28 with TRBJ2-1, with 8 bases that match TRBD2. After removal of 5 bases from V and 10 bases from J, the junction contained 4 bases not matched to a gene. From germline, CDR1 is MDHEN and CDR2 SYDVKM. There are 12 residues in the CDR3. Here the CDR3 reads CASSPPGGEQFF. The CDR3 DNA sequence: TGTGCCAGCAGTCCTCCGGGGGGGGAGCAGTTCTTC. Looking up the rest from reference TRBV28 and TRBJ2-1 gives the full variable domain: DVKVTQSSRYLVKRTGEKVFLECVQDMDHENMFWYRQDPGLGLRLIYFSYDVKMKEKGDIPEGYSVSREKKERFSLILESASTNQTSMYLCASSPPGGEQFFGPGTRLTVL.

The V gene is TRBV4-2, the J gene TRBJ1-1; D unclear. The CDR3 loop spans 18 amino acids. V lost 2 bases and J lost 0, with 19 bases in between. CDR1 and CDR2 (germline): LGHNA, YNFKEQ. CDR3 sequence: CASSQWPPEADLNTEAFF. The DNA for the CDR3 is TGTGCCAGCAGCCAATGGCCCCCGGAGGCGGACCTGAACACTGAAGCTTTCTTT.

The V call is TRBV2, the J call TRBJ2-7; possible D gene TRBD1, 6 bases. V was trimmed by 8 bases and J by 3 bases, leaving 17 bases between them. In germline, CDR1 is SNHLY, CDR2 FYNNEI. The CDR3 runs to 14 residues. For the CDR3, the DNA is TGTGCCAGCGGGGAAAACAGGGTCGGCTACGAGCAGTACTTC. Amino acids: CASGENRVGYEQYF.

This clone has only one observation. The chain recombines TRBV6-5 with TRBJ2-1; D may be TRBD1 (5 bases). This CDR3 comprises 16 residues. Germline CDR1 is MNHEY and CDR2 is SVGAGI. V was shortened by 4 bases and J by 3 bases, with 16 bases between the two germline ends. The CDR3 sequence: CASSSPRVRYYNEQFF. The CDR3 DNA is TGTGCCAGCAGTTCCCCCAGGGTTAGGTACTACAATGAGCAGTTCTTC.

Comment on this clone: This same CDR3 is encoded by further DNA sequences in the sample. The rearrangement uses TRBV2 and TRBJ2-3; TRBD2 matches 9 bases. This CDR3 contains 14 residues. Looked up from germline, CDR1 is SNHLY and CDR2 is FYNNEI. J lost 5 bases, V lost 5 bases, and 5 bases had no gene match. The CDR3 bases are TGTGCCAGCAGTCTAGCGGGAAGGGAAGATACGCAGTATTTT. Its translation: CASSLAGREDTQYF.

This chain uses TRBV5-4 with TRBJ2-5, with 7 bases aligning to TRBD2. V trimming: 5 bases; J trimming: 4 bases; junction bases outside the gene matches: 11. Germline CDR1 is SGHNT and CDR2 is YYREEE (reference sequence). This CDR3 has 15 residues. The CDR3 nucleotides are TGTGCCAGCAGTTTCTCACTAGCGAAGGGAGAGACCCAGTACTTC. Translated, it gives CASSFSLAKGETQYF.

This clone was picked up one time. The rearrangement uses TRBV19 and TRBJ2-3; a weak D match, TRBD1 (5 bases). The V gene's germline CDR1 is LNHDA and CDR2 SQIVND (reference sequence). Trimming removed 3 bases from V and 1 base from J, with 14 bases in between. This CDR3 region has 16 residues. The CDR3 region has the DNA TGTGCCAGTAGTATTGGATCCCTAGGGGGCACAGATACGCAGTATTTT. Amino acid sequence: CASSIGSLGGTDTQYF.

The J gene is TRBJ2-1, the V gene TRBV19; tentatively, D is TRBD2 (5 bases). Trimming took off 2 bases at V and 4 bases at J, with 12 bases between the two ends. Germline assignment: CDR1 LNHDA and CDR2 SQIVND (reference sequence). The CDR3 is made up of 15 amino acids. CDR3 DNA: TGTGCCAGTAGTATACTAGTCGGGGAATACAATGAGCAGTTCTTC. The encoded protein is CASSILVGEYNEQFF.

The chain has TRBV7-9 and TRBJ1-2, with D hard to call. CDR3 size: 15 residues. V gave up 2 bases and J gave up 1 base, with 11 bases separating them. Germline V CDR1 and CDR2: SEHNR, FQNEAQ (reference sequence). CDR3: CASSLYETGNYGYTF. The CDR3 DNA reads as TGTGCCAGCAGCTTATACGAGACGGGTAACTATGGCTACACCTTC.

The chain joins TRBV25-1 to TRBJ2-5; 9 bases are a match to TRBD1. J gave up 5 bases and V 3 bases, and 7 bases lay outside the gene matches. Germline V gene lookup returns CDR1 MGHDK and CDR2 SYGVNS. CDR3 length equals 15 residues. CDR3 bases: TGTGCCAGCAGTGATTACAGGGGGCCCGGGGAGACCCAGTACTTC. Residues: CASSDYRGPGETQYF.

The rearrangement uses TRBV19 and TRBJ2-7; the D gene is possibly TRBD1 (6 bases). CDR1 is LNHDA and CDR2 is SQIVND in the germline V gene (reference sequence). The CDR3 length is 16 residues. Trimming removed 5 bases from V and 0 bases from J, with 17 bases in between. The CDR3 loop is CASSASPGTTSYEQYF. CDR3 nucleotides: TGTGCCAGTAGTGCCAGCCCCGGGACAACCTCCTACGAGCAGTACTTC.

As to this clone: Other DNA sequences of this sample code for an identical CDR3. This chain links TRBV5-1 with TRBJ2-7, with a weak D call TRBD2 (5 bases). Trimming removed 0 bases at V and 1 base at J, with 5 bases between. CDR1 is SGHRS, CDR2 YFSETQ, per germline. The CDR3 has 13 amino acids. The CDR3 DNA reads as TGCGCCAGCAGCTTGGCGGGGTCCTACGAGCAGTACTTC. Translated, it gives CASSLAGSYEQYF.

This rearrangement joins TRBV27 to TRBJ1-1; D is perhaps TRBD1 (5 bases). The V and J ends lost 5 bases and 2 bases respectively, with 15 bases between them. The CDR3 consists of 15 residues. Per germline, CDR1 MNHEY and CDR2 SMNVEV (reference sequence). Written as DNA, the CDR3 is TGTGCCAGCAGTCCCACAGGATTAAGCAACACTGAAGCTTTCTTT. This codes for CASSPTGLSNTEAFF.

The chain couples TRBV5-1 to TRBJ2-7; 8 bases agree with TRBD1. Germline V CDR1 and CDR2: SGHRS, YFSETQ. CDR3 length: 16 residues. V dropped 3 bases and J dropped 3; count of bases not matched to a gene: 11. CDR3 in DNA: TGCGCCAGCAGCTGGGGGGTGCTGGACAGGGACTACGAGCAGTACTTC. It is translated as CASSWGVLDRDYEQYF.

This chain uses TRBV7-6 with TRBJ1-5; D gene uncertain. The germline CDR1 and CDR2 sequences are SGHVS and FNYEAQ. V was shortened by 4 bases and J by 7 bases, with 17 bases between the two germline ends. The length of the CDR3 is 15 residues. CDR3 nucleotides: TGTGCCAGCAGCTCCGGTCACTCCCGAGGCCAGCCCCAGCATTTT. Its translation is CASSSGHSRGQPQHF.

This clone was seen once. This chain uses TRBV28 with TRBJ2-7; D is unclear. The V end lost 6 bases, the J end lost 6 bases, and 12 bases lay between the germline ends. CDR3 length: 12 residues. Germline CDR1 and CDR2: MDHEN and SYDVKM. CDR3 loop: CASRTSMLEQYF. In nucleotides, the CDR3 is TGTGCCAGCAGAACCTCTATGCTCGAGCAGTACTTC.

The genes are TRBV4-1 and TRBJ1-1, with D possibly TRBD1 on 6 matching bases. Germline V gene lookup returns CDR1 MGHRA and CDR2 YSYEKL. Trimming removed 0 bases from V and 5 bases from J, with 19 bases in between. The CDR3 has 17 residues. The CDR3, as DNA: TGCGCCAGCAGCCAAGAGACTGGGACACTGTTAGCTACTGAAGCTTTCTTT. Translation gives CASSQETGTLLATEAFF.

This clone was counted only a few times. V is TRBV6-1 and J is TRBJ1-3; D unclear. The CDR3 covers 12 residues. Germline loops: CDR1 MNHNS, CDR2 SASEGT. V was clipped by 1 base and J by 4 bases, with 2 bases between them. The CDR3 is CASSEVGNTIYF. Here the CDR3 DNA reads TGTGCCAGCAGTGAAGTAGGAAACACCATATATTTT.

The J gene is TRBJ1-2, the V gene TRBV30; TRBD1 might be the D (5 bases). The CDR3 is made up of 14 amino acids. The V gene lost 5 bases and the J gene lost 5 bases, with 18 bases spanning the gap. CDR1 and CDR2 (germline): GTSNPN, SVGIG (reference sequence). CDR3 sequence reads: CAWSTGGAPYGYTF. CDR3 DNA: TGTGCCTGGTCAACGGGAGGGGCCCCATATGGCTACACCTTC.